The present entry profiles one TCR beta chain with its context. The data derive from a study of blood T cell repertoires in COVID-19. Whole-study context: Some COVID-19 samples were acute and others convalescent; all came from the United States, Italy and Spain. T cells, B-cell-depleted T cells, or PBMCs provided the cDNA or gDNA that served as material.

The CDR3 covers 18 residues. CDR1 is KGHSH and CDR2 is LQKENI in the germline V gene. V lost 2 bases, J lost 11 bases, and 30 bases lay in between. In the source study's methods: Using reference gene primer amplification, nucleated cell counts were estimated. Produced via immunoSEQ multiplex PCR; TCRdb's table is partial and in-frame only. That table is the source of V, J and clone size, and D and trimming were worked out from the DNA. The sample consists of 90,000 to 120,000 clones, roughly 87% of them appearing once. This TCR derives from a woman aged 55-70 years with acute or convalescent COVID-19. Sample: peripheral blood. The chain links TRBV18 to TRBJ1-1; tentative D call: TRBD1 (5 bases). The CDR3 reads CASSPNVGSSGTGGRAFF. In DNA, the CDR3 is TGTGCCAGCTCACCAAACGTGGGTTCCTCCGGGACGGGGGGAAGGGCTTTCTTT.